This TCR beta chain stems from a study of shared clonotypes between healthy human individuals. Points from the study as a whole: What naive subsets generally showed was a larger estimated richness than memory subsets showed.

The V end lost 5 bases, the J end lost 3 bases, and 7 bases lay between the germline ends. Germline lookup yields CDR1 SQVTM and CDR2 ANQGSEA. This CDR3 is 12 amino acids long. To note about this clone: The antigen remains undetermined. Additional DNA sequences in this sample encode the identical CDR3.

Naive CD45RA+ and memory CD45RA-negative subsets were split from CD4+ cells. Produced via immunoSEQ multiplex PCR; TCRdb's table is partial and in-frame only. The sample includes about 2 million clones, 90% to 95% of them seen just once. V is TRBV29-1 and J is TRBJ1-4; no firm D call. The sequence came from a man younger than 35 in good health. Sample: naive CD4+ T cells sorted from blood. Indicated subset: CD45RA+ positively selected. The CDR3 DNA follows: TGCAGCGTTCGGGGTGCTAATGAAAAACTGTTTTTT. Its translation is CSVRGANEKLFF.